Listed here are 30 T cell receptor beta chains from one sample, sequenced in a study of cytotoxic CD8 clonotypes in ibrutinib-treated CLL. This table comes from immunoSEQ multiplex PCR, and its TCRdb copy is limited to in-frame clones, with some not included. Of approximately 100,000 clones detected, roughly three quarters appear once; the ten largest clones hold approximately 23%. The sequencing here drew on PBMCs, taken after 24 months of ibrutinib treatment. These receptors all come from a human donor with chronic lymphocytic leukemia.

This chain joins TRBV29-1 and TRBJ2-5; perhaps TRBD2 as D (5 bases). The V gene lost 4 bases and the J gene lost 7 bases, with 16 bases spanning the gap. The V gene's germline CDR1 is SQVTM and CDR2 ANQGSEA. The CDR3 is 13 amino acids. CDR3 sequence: CSVAPHSAGTQYF. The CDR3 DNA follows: TGCAGCGTTGCTCCCCACTCGGCGGGGACCCAGTACTTC.

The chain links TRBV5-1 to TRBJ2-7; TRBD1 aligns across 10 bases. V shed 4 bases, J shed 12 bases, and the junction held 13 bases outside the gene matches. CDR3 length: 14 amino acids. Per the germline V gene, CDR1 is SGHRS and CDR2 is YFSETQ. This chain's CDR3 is CASSRRQGAEGPYF. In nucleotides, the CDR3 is TGCGCCAGCAGCAGACGACAGGGGGCGGAGGGCCCGTACTTC.

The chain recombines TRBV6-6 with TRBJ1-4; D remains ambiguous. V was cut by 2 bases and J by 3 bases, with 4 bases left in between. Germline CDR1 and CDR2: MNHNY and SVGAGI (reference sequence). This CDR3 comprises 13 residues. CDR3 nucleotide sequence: TGTGCCAGCAGTTACGTTTCTAATGAAAAACTGTTTTTT. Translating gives CASSYVSNEKLFF.

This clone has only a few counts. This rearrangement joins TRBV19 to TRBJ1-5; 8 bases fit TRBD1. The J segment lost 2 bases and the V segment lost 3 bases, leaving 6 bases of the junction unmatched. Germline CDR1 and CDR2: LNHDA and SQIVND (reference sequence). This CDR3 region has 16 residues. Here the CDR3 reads CASSMTRGQGNQPQHF. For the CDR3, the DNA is TGTGCCAGTAGTATGACCAGGGGGCAAGGCAATCAGCCCCAGCATTTT.

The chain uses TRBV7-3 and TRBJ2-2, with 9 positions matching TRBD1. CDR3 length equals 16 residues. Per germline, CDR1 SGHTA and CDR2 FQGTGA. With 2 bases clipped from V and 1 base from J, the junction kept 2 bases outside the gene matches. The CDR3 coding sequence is TGTGCCAGCAGCTTAGGGGGACAGGGGAACACCGGGGAGCTGTTTTTT. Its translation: CASSLGGQGNTGELFF.

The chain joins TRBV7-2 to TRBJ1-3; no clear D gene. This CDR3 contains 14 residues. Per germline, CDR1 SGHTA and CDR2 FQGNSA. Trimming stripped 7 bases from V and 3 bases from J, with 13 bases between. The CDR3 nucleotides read TGTGCCAGCACCTCCCCTTCTTATGGAAACACCATATATTTT. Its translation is CASTSPSYGNTIYF.

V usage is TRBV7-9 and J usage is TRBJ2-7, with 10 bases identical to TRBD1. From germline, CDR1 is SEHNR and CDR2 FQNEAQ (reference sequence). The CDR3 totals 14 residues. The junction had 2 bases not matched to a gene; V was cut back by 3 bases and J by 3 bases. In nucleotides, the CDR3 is TGTGCCAGCAGCTTCCGGACAGGGGGCTACGAGCAGTACTTC. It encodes CASSFRTGGYEQYF. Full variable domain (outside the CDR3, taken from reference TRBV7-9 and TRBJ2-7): DTGVSQNPRHKITKRGQNVTFRCDPISEHNRLYWYRQTLGQGPEFLTYFQNEAQLEKSRLLSDRFSAERPKGSFSTLEIQRTEQGDSAMYLCASSFRTGGYEQYFGPGTRLTVT.

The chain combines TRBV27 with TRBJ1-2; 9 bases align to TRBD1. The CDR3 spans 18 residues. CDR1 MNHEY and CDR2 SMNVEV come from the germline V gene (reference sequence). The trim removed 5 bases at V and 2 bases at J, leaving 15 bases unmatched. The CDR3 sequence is CASSPVGVGQGINYGYTF. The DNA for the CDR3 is TGTGCCAGCAGTCCGGTCGGAGTGGGACAGGGAATCAACTATGGCTACACCTTC.

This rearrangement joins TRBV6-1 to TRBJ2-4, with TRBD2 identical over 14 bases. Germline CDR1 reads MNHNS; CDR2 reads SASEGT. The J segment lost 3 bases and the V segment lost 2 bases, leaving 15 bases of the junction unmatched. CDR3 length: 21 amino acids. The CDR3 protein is CASSEHSSRLAGGPGKNIQYF. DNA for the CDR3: TGTGCCAGCAGTGAACACTCCTCCCGACTAGCGGGAGGGCCAGGCAAAAACATTCAGTACTTC.

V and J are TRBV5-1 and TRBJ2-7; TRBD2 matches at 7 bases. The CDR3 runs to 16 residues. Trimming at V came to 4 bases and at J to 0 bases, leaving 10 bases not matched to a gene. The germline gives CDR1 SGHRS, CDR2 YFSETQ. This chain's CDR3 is CASSPQGGVSSYEQYF. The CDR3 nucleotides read TGCGCCAGCAGCCCGCAGGGAGGGGTAAGCTCCTACGAGCAGTACTTC. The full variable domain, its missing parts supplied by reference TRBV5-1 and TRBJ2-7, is KAGVTQTPRYLIKTRGQQVTLSCSPISGHRSVSWYQQTPGQGLQFLFEYFSETQRNKGNFPGRFSGRQFSNSRSEMNVSTLELGDSALYLCASSPQGGVSSYEQYFGPGTRLTVT.

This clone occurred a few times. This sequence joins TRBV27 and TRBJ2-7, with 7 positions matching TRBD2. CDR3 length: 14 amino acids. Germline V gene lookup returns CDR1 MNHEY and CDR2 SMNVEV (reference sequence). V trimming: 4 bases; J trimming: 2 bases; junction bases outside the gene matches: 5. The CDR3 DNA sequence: TGTGCCAGCAGTTACGGCGGGAGAGCCTACGAGCAGTACTTC. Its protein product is CASSYGGRAYEQYF.

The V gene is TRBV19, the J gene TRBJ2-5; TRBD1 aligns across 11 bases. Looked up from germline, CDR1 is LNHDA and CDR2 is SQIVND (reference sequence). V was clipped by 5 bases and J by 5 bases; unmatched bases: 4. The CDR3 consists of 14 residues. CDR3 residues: CASSPGQGVETQYF. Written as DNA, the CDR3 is TGTGCCAGTAGTCCGGGACAGGGGGTTGAGACCCAGTACTTC.

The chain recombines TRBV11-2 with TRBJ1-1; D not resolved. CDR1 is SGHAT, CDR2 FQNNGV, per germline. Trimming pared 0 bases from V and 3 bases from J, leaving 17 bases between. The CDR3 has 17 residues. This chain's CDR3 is CASSLDGWGTLDTEAFF. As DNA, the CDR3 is TGTGCCAGCAGCTTAGATGGATGGGGTACGTTGGACACTGAAGCTTTCTTT.

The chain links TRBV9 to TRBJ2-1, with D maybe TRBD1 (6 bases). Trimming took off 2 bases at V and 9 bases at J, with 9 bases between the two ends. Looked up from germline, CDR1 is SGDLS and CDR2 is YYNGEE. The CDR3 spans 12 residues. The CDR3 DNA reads TGTGCCAGCAGCGTTACAGGGCGTGAGCAGTTCTTC. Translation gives CASSVTGREQFF. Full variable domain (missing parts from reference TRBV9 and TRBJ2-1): DSGVTQTPKHLITATGQRVTLRCSPRSGDLSVYWYQQSLDQGLQFLIQYYNGEERAKGNILERFSAQQFPDLHSELNLSSLELGDSALYFCASSVTGREQFFGPGTRLTVL.

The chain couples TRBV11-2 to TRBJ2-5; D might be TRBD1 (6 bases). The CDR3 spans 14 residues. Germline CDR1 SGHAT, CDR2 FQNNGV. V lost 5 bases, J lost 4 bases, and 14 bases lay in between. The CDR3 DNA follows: TGTGCCAGCAGCCGCACAGGGATATTAGAGACCCAGTACTTC. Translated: CASSRTGILETQYF.

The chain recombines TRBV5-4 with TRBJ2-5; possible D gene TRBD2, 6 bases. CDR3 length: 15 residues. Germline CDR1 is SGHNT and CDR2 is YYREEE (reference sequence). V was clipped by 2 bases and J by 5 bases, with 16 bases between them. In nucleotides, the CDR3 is TGTGCCAGCAGCTTATCTAGCGCCCCGGGGGAGACCCAGTACTTC. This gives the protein CASSLSSAPGETQYF. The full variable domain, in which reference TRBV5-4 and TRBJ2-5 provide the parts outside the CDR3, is ETGVTQSPTHLIKTRGQQVTLRCSSQSGHNTVSWYQQALGQGPQFIFQYYREEENGRGNFPPRFSGLQFPNYSSELNVNALELDDSALYLCASSLSSAPGETQYFGPGTRLLVL.

CDR3 nucleotide sequence: TGTGCCAGTAGTACACAGGGGAAGGGCAATCAGCCCCAGCATTTT. Its translation: CASSTQGKGNQPQHF. The V and J genes are TRBV19 and TRBJ1-5, with 7 bases matching TRBD1. This CDR3 comprises 15 residues. Germline V lookup: CDR1 LNHDA, CDR2 SQIVND (reference sequence). Germline trimming cut 4 bases from V and 2 bases from J; bases unmatched to any gene: 5. Together with reference TRBV19 and TRBJ1-5, the CDR3 gives the full variable domain: DGGITQSPKYLFRKEGQNVTLSCEQNLNHDAMYWYRQDPGQGLRLIYYSQIVNDFQKGDIAEGYSVSREKKESFPLTVTSAQKNPTAFYLCASSTQGKGNQPQHFGDGTRLSIL.

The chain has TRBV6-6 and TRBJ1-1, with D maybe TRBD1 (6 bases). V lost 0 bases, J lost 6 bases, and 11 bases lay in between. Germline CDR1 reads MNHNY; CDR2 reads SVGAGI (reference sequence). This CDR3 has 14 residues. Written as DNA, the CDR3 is TGTGCCAGCAGTTACTCCGGGGACACCTCTGAAGCTTTCTTT. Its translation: CASSYSGDTSEAFF.

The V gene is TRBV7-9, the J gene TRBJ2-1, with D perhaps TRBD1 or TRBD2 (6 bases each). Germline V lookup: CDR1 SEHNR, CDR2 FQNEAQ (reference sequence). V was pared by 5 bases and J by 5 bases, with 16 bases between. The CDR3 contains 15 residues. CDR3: CASSAGHKQDNEQFF. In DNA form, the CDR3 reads TGTGCCAGCAGCGCGGGACACAAACAAGACAATGAGCAGTTCTTC. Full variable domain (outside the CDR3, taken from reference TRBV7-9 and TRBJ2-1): DTGVSQNPRHKITKRGQNVTFRCDPISEHNRLYWYRQTLGQGPEFLTYFQNEAQLEKSRLLSDRFSAERPKGSFSTLEIQRTEQGDSAMYLCASSAGHKQDNEQFFGPGTRLTVL.

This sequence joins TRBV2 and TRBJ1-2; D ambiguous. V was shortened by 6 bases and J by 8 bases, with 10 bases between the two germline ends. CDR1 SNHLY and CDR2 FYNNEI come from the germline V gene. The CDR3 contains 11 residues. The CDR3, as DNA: TGTGCCAGCAGGGAGGGCCGGGGCTACACCTTC. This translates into CASREGRGYTF.

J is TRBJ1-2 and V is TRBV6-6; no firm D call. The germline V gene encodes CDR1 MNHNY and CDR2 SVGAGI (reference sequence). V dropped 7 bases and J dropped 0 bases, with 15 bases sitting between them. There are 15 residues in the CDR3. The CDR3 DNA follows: TGTGCCAGCATCGACGGAAGCACTGCTAACTATGGCTACACCTTC. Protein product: CASIDGSTANYGYTF.

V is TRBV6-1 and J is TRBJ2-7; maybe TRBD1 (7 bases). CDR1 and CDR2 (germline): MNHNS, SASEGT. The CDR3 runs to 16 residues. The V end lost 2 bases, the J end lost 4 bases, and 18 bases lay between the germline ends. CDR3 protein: CASSESEGAFGYEQYF. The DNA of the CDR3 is TGTGCCAGCAGTGAATCGGAGGGGGCGTTTGGGTACGAGCAGTACTTC.

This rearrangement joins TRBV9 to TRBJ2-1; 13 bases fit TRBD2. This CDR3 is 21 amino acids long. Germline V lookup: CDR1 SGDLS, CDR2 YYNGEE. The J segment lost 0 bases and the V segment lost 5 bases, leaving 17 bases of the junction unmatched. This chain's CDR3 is CASSRGGGLAGSKSSYNEQFF. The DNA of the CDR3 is TGTGCCAGCAGTCGAGGAGGGGGACTAGCGGGATCAAAGAGCTCCTACAATGAGCAGTTCTTC.

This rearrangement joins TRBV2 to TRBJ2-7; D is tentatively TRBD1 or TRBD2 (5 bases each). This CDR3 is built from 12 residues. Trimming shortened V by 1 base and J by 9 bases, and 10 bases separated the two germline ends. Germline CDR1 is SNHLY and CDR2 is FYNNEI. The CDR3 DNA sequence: TGTGCCAGCAGTGAAGACCTGGGGGTGCAGTACTTC. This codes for CASSEDLGVQYF. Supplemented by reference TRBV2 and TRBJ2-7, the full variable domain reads EPEVTQTPSHQVTQMGQEVILRCVPISNHLYFYWYRQILGQKVEFLVSFYNNEISEKSEIFDDQFSVERPDGSNFTLKIRSTKLEDSAMYFCASSEDLGVQYFGPGTRLTVT.

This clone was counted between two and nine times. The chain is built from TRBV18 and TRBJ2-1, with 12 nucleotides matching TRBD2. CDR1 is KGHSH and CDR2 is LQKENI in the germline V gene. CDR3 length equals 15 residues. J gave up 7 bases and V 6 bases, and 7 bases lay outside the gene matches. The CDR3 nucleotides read TGTGCCAGCTCTCTCGGACTAGCGGGACATAATGAGCAGTTCTTC. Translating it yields CASSLGLAGHNEQFF.

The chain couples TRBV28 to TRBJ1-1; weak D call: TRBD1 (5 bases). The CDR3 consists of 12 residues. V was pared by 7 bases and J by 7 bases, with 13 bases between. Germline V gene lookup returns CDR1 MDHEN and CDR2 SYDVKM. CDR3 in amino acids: CASIRGSGEAFF. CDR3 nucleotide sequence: TGTGCCAGCATAAGGGGTTCGGGTGAAGCTTTCTTT.

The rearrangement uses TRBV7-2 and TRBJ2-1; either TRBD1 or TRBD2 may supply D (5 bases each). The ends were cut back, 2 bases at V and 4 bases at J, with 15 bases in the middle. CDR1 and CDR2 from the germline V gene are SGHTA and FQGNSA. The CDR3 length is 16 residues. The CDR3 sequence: CASSLFAGRTYNEQFF. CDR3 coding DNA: TGTGCCAGCAGCTTATTTGCAGGGCGGACTTACAATGAGCAGTTCTTC.

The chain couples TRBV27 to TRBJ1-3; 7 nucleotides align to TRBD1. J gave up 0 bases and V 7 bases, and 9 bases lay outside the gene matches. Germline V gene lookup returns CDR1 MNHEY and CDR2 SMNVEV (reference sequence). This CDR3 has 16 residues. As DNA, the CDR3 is TGTGCCAGCAAACCTAAGGGGGCACTCTCTGGAAACACCATATATTTT. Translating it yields CASKPKGALSGNTIYF.

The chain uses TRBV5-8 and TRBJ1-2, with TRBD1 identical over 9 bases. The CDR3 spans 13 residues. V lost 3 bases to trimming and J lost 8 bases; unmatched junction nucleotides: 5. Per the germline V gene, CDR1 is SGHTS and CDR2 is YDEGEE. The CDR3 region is CASSSSDRGGYTF. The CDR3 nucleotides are TGTGCCAGCAGCTCCTCGGACAGGGGCGGCTACACCTTC.

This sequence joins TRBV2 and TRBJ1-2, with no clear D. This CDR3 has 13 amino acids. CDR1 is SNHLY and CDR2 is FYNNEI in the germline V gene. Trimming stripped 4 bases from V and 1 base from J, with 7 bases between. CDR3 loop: CASSVEGNYGYTF. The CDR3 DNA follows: TGTGCCAGCAGTGTCGAGGGTAACTATGGCTACACCTTC. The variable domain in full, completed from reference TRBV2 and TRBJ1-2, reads EPEVTQTPSHQVTQMGQEVILRCVPISNHLYFYWYRQILGQKVEFLVSFYNNEISEKSEIFDDQFSVERPDGSNFTLKIRSTKLEDSAMYFCASSVEGNYGYTFGSGTRLTVV.